These 8 T cell receptor beta chains originate from one sample sequenced in a study of Ad26.COV2.S vaccination and SARS-CoV-2 variants. Treatment denoted: about 20 received Ad26.COV2.S at low or high dose, single or two shots; about 5 received placebo; per-sample allocation not given. The study sampled participants on day 63 after the first vaccine or placebo injection. Some clones are missing from TCRdb's copy, which holds only in-frame ones; the method was immunoSEQ multiplex PCR. The sample shows about 350,000 clones, 86% of them seen only once. The sample was peripheral blood, taken in a trial of Ad26.COV2.S vaccine versus placebo. These receptor sequences come from a person between 18 and 65 years old who received the Ad26.COV2.S COVID-19 vaccine or a placebo.

This clone was counted a single time. V is TRBV7-2 and J is TRBJ2-7; 8 nucleotides agree with TRBD1. Germline V CDR1 and CDR2: SGHTA, FQGNSA. This CDR3 is 15 amino acids long. Trimming took 3 bases from V and 4 from J; bases not matched to a gene: 8. The CDR3 DNA reads as TGTGCCAGCAGCTTCCGGGACAGGAGACTTTACGAGCAGTACTTC. Residues: CASSFRDRRLYEQYF.

This chain joins TRBV5-1 and TRBJ2-1, with 7 bases fitting TRBD2. This CDR3 region has 14 residues. CDR1 is SGHRS and CDR2 is YFSETQ in the germline V gene. Trimming cost V 0 bases and J 10 bases; bases outside gene matches: 7. CDR3 in DNA: TGCGCCAGCAGCTTGGAGGCGGGAGTGAGGGAGCAGTTCTTC. The encoded protein is CASSLEAGVREQFF.

This sequence joins TRBV11-2 and TRBJ2-1, with D tentatively TRBD2 (6 bases). Germline CDR1 and CDR2: SGHAT and FQNNGV. Trimming left V 7 bases short and J 6 bases short, with 10 bases between. CDR3 length equals 12 residues. The CDR3 DNA sequence: TGTGCCAGCAACCTAGCGCGCAATGAGCAGTTCTTC. Its translation is CASNLARNEQFF.

The chain is built from TRBV28 and TRBJ1-2; TRBD1 agrees at 11 bases. The CDR3 has 14 amino acids. Germline V lookup: CDR1 MDHEN, CDR2 SYDVKM. Germline trimming cut 2 bases from V and 12 bases from J; bases unmatched to any gene: 8. The CDR3 DNA reads as TGTGCCAGCAGTTTAATAGGGGGGACAGGGGGTAACACCTTC. It translates to CASSLIGGTGGNTF.

The gene calls are TRBV7-2 and TRBJ2-3; the match to TRBD2 covers 7 bases. Per the germline V gene, CDR1 is SGHTA and CDR2 is FQGNSA. Trimming took 5 bases from V and 5 from J; bases not matched to a gene: 7. The CDR3 is made up of 14 amino acids. CDR3 DNA sequence: TGTGCCAGCAGCCCAGGACTAGTAAGAGATACGCAGTATTTT. Translating it yields CASSPGLVRDTQYF.

This chain joins TRBV7-2 and TRBJ1-1; TRBD1 might be the D (5 bases). Per germline, CDR1 SGHTA and CDR2 FQGNSA. The CDR3 has 14 residues. V shed 6 bases and J shed 6 bases, with 17 bases lying between them. The CDR3 DNA sequence: TGTGCCAGCAGAACGGGACGGGGGGAGGCTGAAGCTTTCTTT. This codes for CASRTGRGEAEAFF.

The rearrangement links TRBV13 to TRBJ2-5; D is unclear. Trimming cost V 1 base and J 4 bases, with 16 bases left between them. This CDR3 comprises 16 residues. In germline, CDR1 is PRHDT, CDR2 FYEKMQ (reference sequence). In DNA form, the CDR3 reads TGTGCCAGCAGCTTAGTCGGGCAGCCGAGAGGAGAGACCCAGTACTTC. This codes for CASSLVGQPRGETQYF.

Here the CDR3 reads CASSRGGYGNQPQHF. CDR3 bases: TGTGCCAGCAGTCGCGGGGGGTATGGCAATCAGCCCCAGCATTTT. The chain has TRBV6-5 and TRBJ1-5, with TRBD1 as a possible D gene (5 bases). Germline-derived CDR1 and CDR2 are MNHEY and SVGAGI. The CDR3 length is 15 residues. The V end lost 5 bases, the J end lost 2 bases, and 13 bases lay between the germline ends.